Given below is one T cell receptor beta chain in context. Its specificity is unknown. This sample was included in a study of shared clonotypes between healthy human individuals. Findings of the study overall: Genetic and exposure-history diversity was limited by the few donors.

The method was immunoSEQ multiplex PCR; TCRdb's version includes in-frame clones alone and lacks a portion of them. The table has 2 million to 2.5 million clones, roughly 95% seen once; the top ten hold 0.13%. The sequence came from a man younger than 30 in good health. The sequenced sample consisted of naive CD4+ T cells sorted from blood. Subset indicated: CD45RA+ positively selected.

Here the CDR3 DNA reads TGTGCCAGCAGCTTAGTAACTAGCGGGGACAATGAGCAGTTCTTC. Translating it yields CASSLVTSGDNEQFF. This chain connects TRBV7-2 to TRBJ2-1; TRBD2 matches at 10 bases. Germline CDR1 SGHTA, CDR2 FQGNSA. With V trimmed by 1 base and J by 5 bases, 2 bases remained unmatched. The CDR3 is 15 residues long.